This T cell receptor beta chain stems from a study of blood T cell repertoires in COVID-19. Clones were sequenced by immunoSEQ multiplex PCR, and TCRdb holds only the in-frame ones, with some missing. The table lists 100,000 to 120,000 clones, around 76% of them singletons, with 3.8% in the top ten. Germline V gives CDR1 SGHNT, CDR2 YYREEE (reference sequence). The CDR3 runs 17 residues. V lost 0 bases to trimming and J lost 4 bases; unmatched junction nucleotides: 7. The TCR originated in a woman at least 80 years old with acute or convalescent COVID-19. This chain uses TRBV5-4 with TRBJ2-7; 13 bases align to TRBD2. Sample: peripheral blood. The chain's CDR3 is CASSLGTSGSLGYEQYF. CDR3 nucleotide sequence: TGTGCCAGCAGCTTGGGGACTAGCGGGAGTTTGGGTTACGAGCAGTACTTC.